The present T cell receptor beta chain was sequenced within a study of control samples from healthy donors and cancer patients. Measured with immunoSEQ multiplex PCR; TCRdb has only the in-frame clones, and not every one. The top ten clones hold 12% to 15% of a sample with around 93,000 clones, about 86% of them seen once. The length of the CDR3 is 15 residues. Trimming took 3 bases from V and 6 from J, leaving 14 bases between them. The V gene's germline CDR1 is SGHNT and CDR2 YENEEA. This chain uses TRBV11-3 with TRBJ2-2; tentatively, D is TRBD1 or TRBD2 (5 bases each). The sequence was obtained from a man aged 25-45 years in good health. The specimen sequenced was blood. The CDR3 is CASSFGAADAGELFF. The CDR3 DNA is TGTGCCAGCAGCTTCGGGGCGGCGGACGCCGGGGAGCTGTTTTTT.